The clone carrying this TCR beta chain was observed at least ten times. What it binds is unknown. Germline V CDR1 and CDR2: DFQATT, SNEGSKA (reference sequence). This CDR3 has 17 residues. V shed 0 bases and J 7 bases; nucleotides not matched to a gene: 12. This sample was taken from a study of early T cells in non-severe SARS-CoV-2 infection. Study at large: Sequenced material consisted of bulk RNA (from unsorted whole blood), and chains were unpaired.

Broader study findings: VDJdb-based annotation leaned toward anti-spike CD8 responses and missed private and CD4 specificities.

In TCRdb, the 5' RACE reads were re-called with MiXCR into one record per CDR3 protein. Of approximately 77,000 distinct CDR3 sequences detected, 5% appear once; the ten largest clones hold around 6.6%. The chain joins TRBV20-1 to TRBJ2-1; 10 bases map to TRBD2. The source was whole blood, collected at baseline. The sequence was obtained from an adult who was a healthcare worker with PCR-confirmed SARS-CoV-2 infection or an uninfected control (not recorded which). The CDR3 here is CSARDLGSGRPTNEQFF. CDR3 DNA: TGCAGTGCTAGAGATCTGGGTAGCGGGAGGCCGACGAATGAGCAGTTCTTC.